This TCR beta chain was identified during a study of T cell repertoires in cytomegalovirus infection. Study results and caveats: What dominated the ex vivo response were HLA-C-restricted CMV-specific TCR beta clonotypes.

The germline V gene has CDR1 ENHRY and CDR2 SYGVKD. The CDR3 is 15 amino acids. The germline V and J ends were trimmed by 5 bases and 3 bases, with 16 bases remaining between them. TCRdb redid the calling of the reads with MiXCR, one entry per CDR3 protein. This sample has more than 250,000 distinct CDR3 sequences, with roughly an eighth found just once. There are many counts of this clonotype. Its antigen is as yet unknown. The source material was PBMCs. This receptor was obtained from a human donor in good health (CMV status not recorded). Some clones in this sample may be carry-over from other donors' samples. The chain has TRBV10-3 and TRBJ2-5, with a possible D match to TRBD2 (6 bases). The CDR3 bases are TGTGCCATCAGTAGGTCGGGGGAGGCGGAAGAGACCCAGTACTTC. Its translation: CAISRSGEAEETQYF.